This TCR beta chain is drawn from a study of blood T cell repertoires in COVID-19 (dated by TCRdb to the early 2020s). At the level of the whole study: Samples covering the acute and convalescent phases of COVID-19 were provided by collaborators in the United States, Italy and Spain. The material from the prospective study consisted of cDNA or gDNA derived from T cells, B-cell-depleted T cells, or PBMCs. The dataset comprised deeply sampled blood TCRbeta repertoires from subjects exposed to, actively infected with, or recovered from COVID-19. The repertoires were released in a freely available public database meant as a resource for research on the immune response to SARS-CoV-2. Samples were obtained from the ongoing ImmuneRACE study (first 160 participants) and from 1,000 to 1,500 subjects provided by 6 global collaborators. A de-identified subject ID, COVID-19 status, age in years and sex were almost always included in the sample metadata. Where HLA class I and class II types were available, the types were taken from metadata supplied by the sample provider, not from assay-based typing.

The CDR3 numbers 16 residues from cysteine through phenylalanine. The read is trimmed to its CDR3 DNA, 48 bases read in frame from base 1. V is reduced by 7 bases and J by 0 bases, leaving a spacing of 13 bases between them. The germline V gene provides CDR1 SNHLY and CDR2 FYNNEI. General conclusions and limits of the study: Clinical and demographic metadata were provided uncurated, with the amount varying by source and participant.

Each collaborating institution followed its own protocols to collect whole blood in K2EDTA tubes. For TCRbeta analysis, collaborators shipped samples in one of three forms: frozen whole blood, isolated PBMCs, or DNA extracted from either of those sample types. TCRbeta CDR3 regions were amplified from genomic DNA using the immunoSEQ Assay, a bias-controlled multiplex PCR. Under the source paper's analysis protocol: The number of nucleated cells in each sample was estimated from the amplification of reference gene primers within the assay. Sequence reads were collapsed and filtered to measure the absolute abundance of every unique TCRbeta CDR3 rearrangement. For each sample, productive Simpson clonality was calculated as the square root of Simpson's diversity index over productive rearrangements. TCRdb re-hosts the immuneACCESS table, in-frame sequences only. Its copies lack some clones; in the studies checked, an unresolved V gene accounts for under half of them, and the cause for the rest is not known. V and J calls plus clone size are reproduced from that table; the DNA served to infer D and trimming. The sample table holds 65,000 to 90,000 clones, of which around 80% were seen once. The ten largest clones take up more than 2% of the sample.

Note on this clone: Its specific antigen is unknown. Base qualities are not provided; no much larger clone lies one nucleotide away.

The source is a man older than 75 with active or convalescent COVID-19. The sequence is built from TRBV2 and TRBJ1-6, and perhaps TRBD1 as D gene, on 5 matching bases. The sequenced material came from peripheral blood. The DNA is TGTGCCAGCAACCGACAGCCTCCCTCCTATAATTCACCCCTCCACTTT. Translation gives CASNRQPPSYNSPLHF.